These 19 T cell receptor beta chains were all obtained from the same sample, sequenced in a study of long-term antiretroviral therapy in people with HIV. An immunoSEQ assay, version v3.0, was performed at survey level. Method: immunoSEQ multiplex PCR; TCRdb's copy keeps in-frame clones and lacks some. The table lists 29,000 or so clones, almost 95% of them singletons, with about 2.5% in the top ten. The sample consisted of unsorted PBMCs, taken around 7.4 years after starting antiretroviral therapy. All receptors come from a man over 45 with HIV.

The V call is TRBV6-1, the J call TRBJ2-1, with D perhaps being TRBD1 or TRBD2 (5 bases each). The CDR3 sequence is 16 residues long. V gave up 4 bases and J gave up 0 bases, with 13 bases separating them. CDR1 MNHNS and CDR2 SASEGT come from the germline V gene. CDR3 bases: TGTGCCAGCAGTGCGAGGGGTGGGAGCTCCTACAATGAGCAGTTCTTC. Protein: CASSARGGSSYNEQFF.

V and J are TRBV6-6 and TRBJ1-1; D may be TRBD1 (5 bases). V gave up 5 bases and J gave up 0 bases, with 10 bases separating them. Germline V gives CDR1 MNHNY, CDR2 SVGAGI (reference sequence). The CDR3 extends over 14 amino acids. This chain's CDR3 is CASSAGTVNTEAFF. The CDR3, as DNA: TGTGCCAGCAGTGCCGGGACGGTGAACACTGAAGCTTTCTTT.

The sample holds one count of this clone. This rearrangement joins TRBV13 to TRBJ2-7; the D gene could be TRBD1 or TRBD2 (5 bases each). Germline CDR1 reads PRHDT; CDR2 reads FYEKMQ (reference sequence). V was shortened by 1 base and J by 2 bases, with 9 bases between the two germline ends. The CDR3 totals 14 residues. CDR3 amino acids: CASSLASGPYEQYF. The CDR3, as DNA: TGTGCCAGCAGCTTAGCATCGGGGCCCTACGAGCAGTACTTC.

This chain connects TRBV7-9 to TRBJ2-7; D might be TRBD1 or TRBD2, each matching 5 bases. Germline V lookup: CDR1 SEHNR, CDR2 FQNEAQ (reference sequence). This CDR3 has 13 residues. Trimming took 3 bases from V and 7 from J, leaving 13 bases between them. Here the CDR3 DNA reads TGTGCCAGCAGCTTCCCGGGGCGGATGGAGCAGTACTTC. Amino acids: CASSFPGRMEQYF. Using reference TRBV7-9 and TRBJ2-7 for the parts outside the CDR3, the full variable domain is DTGVSQNPRHKITKRGQNVTFRCDPISEHNRLYWYRQTLGQGPEFLTYFQNEAQLEKSRLLSDRFSAERPKGSFSTLEIQRTEQGDSAMYLCASSFPGRMEQYFGPGTRLTVT.

The chain uses TRBV12-2 and TRBJ1-4; the table assigns TRBD1, which was not confirmed against the DNA. TRBV12-2 is noted as a pseudogene. CDR3 length: 15 amino acids. In nucleotides, the CDR3 is TGTGCAAGTCGCTTAATTTTTACAGGGGCTGAAAAACTGTTTTTT. It yields the protein CASRLIFTGAEKLFF.

The chain recombines TRBV5-6 with TRBJ2-6, with no clear D. CDR1 and CDR2 from the germline V gene are SGHDT and YYEEEE. This CDR3 has 19 residues. V was shortened by 0 bases and J by 0 bases, with 16 bases between the two germline ends. The chain's CDR3 is CASSLGEVRRSSGANVLTF. As DNA, the CDR3 is TGTGCCAGCAGCTTGGGTGAGGTCAGAAGGTCCTCTGGGGCCAACGTCCTGACTTTC.

This clone was seen only a few times. CDR3 DNA sequence: TGTGCCAGCCACGACCCCCGTGGGACGGGGAACTATGGCTACACCTTC. It codes for CASHDPRGTGNYGYTF. This rearrangement joins TRBV19 to TRBJ1-2; D may be TRBD1 (5 bases). The CDR3 extends over 16 amino acids. Germline CDR1 is LNHDA and CDR2 is SQIVND (reference sequence). The germline V and J ends were trimmed by 9 bases and 2 bases, with 22 bases remaining between them. Using reference TRBV19 and TRBJ1-2 for the parts outside the CDR3, the full variable domain is DGGITQSPKYLFRKEGQNVTLSCEQNLNHDAMYWYRQDPGQGLRLIYYSQIVNDFQKGDIAEGYSVSREKKESFPLTVTSAQKNPTAFYLCASHDPRGTGNYGYTFGSGTRLTVV.

The CDR3 here is CASSVWGGYTDTQYF. The CDR3 DNA follows: TGTGCCAGCAGCGTATGGGGGGGATACACAGATACGCAGTATTTT. The rearrangement links TRBV9 to TRBJ2-3; the match to TRBD2 covers 7 bases. The CDR3 runs 15 residues. Germline CDR1 is SGDLS and CDR2 is YYNGEE. Trimming took 1 base from V and 2 from J; bases not matched to a gene: 4.

The chain carries TRBV4-3 and TRBJ2-7; tentative D call: TRBD1 (5 bases). V was clipped by 1 base and J by 5 bases, with 15 bases between them. CDR3 size: 15 residues. Germline CDR1 is LGHNA and CDR2 is YSLEER. As DNA, the CDR3 is TGCGCCAGCAGCCAAGTTTTGTCAGGGCGGCACGAGCAGTACTTC. Amino acids: CASSQVLSGRHEQYF.

The chain employs TRBV5-6 and TRBJ2-7; 9 positions match TRBD1. Looked up from germline, CDR1 is SGHDT and CDR2 is YYEEEE. The CDR3 is 15 residues long. V lost 3 bases and J lost 6; bases outside the gene matches: 10. CDR3: CASSSRDRVLGEQYF. The CDR3 DNA follows: TGTGCCAGCAGCTCCAGGGACAGGGTCTTGGGCGAGCAGTACTTC.

The chain employs TRBV6-5 and TRBJ1-1, with D possibly TRBD1 on 5 matching bases. CDR1 and CDR2 (germline): MNHEY, SVGAGI. Trimming removed 10 bases at V and 0 bases at J, with 12 bases between. The CDR3 totals 13 residues. CDR3 residues: CATRRDMNTEAFF. CDR3 in DNA: TGTGCCACCCGCAGGGATATGAACACTGAAGCTTTCTTT.

The chain employs TRBV27 and TRBJ2-1, with D perhaps matching TRBD2 (6 bases). The germline V gene has CDR1 MNHEY and CDR2 SMNVEV (reference sequence). The CDR3 totals 15 residues. Trimming took off 8 bases at V and 6 bases at J, with 20 bases between the two ends. CDR3 sequence reads: CASFARDSRLNEQFF. The CDR3 nucleotides are TGTGCCAGCTTTGCTCGGGACTCCCGACTCAATGAGCAGTTCTTC.

V is TRBV2 and J is TRBJ1-2; 9 nucleotides line up with TRBD1. CDR1 is SNHLY, CDR2 FYNNEI, per germline. CDR3 size: 14 residues. Trimming took 2 bases from V and 5 from J; bases not matched to a gene: 3. CDR3 sequence reads: CASSESTGGYGYTF. CDR3 nucleotides: TGTGCCAGCAGTGAATCGACAGGGGGTTATGGCTACACCTTC.

The genes are TRBV5-4 and TRBJ2-7; the D gene is possibly TRBD1 (5 bases). The germline V and J ends were trimmed by 3 bases and 6 bases, with 19 bases remaining between them. The CDR3 is 15 amino acids. Germline V lookup: CDR1 SGHNT, CDR2 YYREEE (reference sequence). The CDR3 DNA reads as TGTGCCAGCAGCTCGGACACGGTCCCTACGGGCGAGCAGTACTTC. It encodes CASSSDTVPTGEQYF.

CDR3 sequence reads: CASSLGQGGEAFF. For the CDR3, the DNA is TGTGCCAGCAGCCTAGGACAGGGGGGTGAAGCTTTCTTT. This rearrangement joins TRBV7-3 to TRBJ1-1, with TRBD1 identical over 10 bases. The V segment lost 5 bases and the J segment 7 bases; nucleotides outside the gene matches: 4. CDR1 is SGHTA and CDR2 is FQGTGA in the germline V gene. The CDR3 length is 13 residues.

The chain has TRBV19 and TRBJ2-2; 10 bases agree with TRBD1. The germline V gene has CDR1 LNHDA and CDR2 SQIVND (reference sequence). V was pared by 6 bases and J by 7 bases, with 5 bases of the junction left unmatched. The CDR3 loop spans 14 amino acids. In DNA form, the CDR3 reads TGTGCCAGTAGGAGGGACAGGGGAAGCGGGGAGCTGTTTTTT. This gives the protein CASRRDRGSGELFF. The full variable domain, rest sourced from reference TRBV19 and TRBJ2-2, is DGGITQSPKYLFRKEGQNVTLSCEQNLNHDAMYWYRQDPGQGLRLIYYSQIVNDFQKGDIAEGYSVSREKKESFPLTVTSAQKNPTAFYLCASRRDRGSGELFFGEGSRLTVL.

There are a few counts of this clone. The genes are TRBV27 and TRBJ2-7, with TRBD2 identical over 10 bases. Trimming removed 6 bases from V and 5 bases from J; junction bases left unmatched: 10. This CDR3 has 15 residues. Germline V CDR1 and CDR2: MNHEY, SMNVEV (reference sequence). The CDR3 here is CASRLRPSGGDEQYF. The CDR3 nucleotides are TGTGCCAGCAGGTTAAGACCTAGCGGGGGTGACGAGCAGTACTTC.

This rearrangement joins TRBV28 to TRBJ1-1, with a possible D match to TRBD1 (5 bases). This CDR3 comprises 15 residues. V dropped 1 base and J dropped 7 bases, with 16 bases sitting between them. Germline assignment: CDR1 MDHEN and CDR2 SYDVKM. The CDR3 reads CASSLSQGRLGEAFF. The CDR3 DNA sequence: TGTGCCAGCAGTTTATCTCAGGGTAGGTTAGGTGAAGCTTTCTTT.

The rearrangement uses TRBV27 and TRBJ1-5, with TRBD1 identical over 9 bases. Germline V gene lookup returns CDR1 MNHEY and CDR2 SMNVEV (reference sequence). The CDR3 contains 14 residues. Trimming cost V 6 bases and J 3 bases; bases outside gene matches: 3. The CDR3 sequence is CASSLQGANQPQHF. The CDR3 DNA reads as TGTGCCAGCAGCCTACAGGGGGCCAATCAGCCCCAGCATTTT.